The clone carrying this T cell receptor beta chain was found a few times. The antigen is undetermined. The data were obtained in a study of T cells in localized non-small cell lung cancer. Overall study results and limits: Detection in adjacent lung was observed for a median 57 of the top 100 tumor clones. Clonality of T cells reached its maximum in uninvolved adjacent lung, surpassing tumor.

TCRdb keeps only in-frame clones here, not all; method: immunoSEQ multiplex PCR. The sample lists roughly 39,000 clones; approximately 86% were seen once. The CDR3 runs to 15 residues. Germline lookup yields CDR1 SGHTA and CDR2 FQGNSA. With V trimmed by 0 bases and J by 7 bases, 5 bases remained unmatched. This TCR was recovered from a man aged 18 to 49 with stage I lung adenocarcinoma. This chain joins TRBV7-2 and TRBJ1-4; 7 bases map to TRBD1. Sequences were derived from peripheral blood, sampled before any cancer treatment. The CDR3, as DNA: TGTGCCAGCAGCTTAGCAGGGACAGCTAGTGAAAAACTGTTTTTT. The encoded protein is CASSLAGTASEKLFF.